This T cell receptor (beta chain) came from a study of technical replicates of blood from several donors. Assay: immunoSEQ multiplex PCR; the TCRdb copy retains only in-frame clones and omits some. In the table there are under 90,000 clones, about 95% of which are singletons. Germline V lookup: CDR1 MDHEN, CDR2 SYDVKM. The V gene lost 11 bases and the J gene lost 3 bases, with 25 bases spanning the gap. This CDR3 has 16 residues. This TCR was recovered from a human donor in good health. V is TRBV28 and J is TRBJ1-1, with D possibly TRBD1 on 5 matching bases. Sequencing used T cells isolated from PBMCs. The CDR3 sequence is CAGHPILGDWDTEAFF. The CDR3 nucleotides read TGTGCCGGCCACCCTATATTGGGGGACTGGGACACTGAAGCTTTCTTT.